The entry below gives a single T cell receptor (beta chain) sequence along with its context. The antigen is not known. One end of the junction varies from germline; a read error may be responsible. The record originates from a study of response to subunit inactivated influenza vaccine. The CDR3 covers 14 residues. Germline V gene data show CDR1 as SGDLS and CDR2 as YYNGEE. The study, taken as a whole, reports: There was a suggestion from the authors that each seasonal influenza vaccination recruits few new T cells.

TCRdb passed the RT-PCR reads through MiXCR, listing each CDR3 protein once. The sample records hundreds of thousands of distinct CDR3 sequences, approximately 14% being singletons. V usage is TRBV9 and J usage is TRBJ1-1; tentative D call: TRBD1 (5 bases). The sample consisted of PBMCs from blood, taken approximately 15 days before vaccination. The sequence derives from a man aged 50-59 years who received an inactivated influenza vaccine. Here the CDR3 DNA reads TGTGCCAGCAGCGTAAGGGGAGAGTGGACTGAAGCCTTCTTT. This sequence encodes CASSVRGEWTEAFF. Using reference TRBV9 and TRBJ1-1 for the parts outside the CDR3, the full variable domain is DSGVTQTPKHLITATGQRVTLRCSPRSGDLSVYWYQQSLDQGLQFLIQYYNGEERAKGNILERFSAQQFPDLHSELNLSSLELGDSALYFCASSVRGEWTEAFFGQGTRLTVV.